The present TCR beta chain was sequenced within a study of shared clonotypes between healthy human individuals. Study background: A couple of women and a few men aged 18 to 49 made up the donors. General observations from the study: Sharing across a handful of donors was seen in about 5% of naive CD4 clonotypes.

The study drew its donors from healthy HIV-negative adults without recent acute infections or vaccinations. Measured with immunoSEQ multiplex PCR; TCRdb has only the in-frame clones, and not every one. Of about 1.5 million clones listed, 95% to 99% were seen once; the top ten hold roughly 0.4%. The CDR3 runs 15 residues. With V trimmed by 6 bases and J by 6 bases, 6 bases remained unmatched. Germline V CDR1 and CDR2: MDHEN, SYDVKM. As for this clone: Its antigen remains unknown.

This TCR was sampled from a man aged 25 to 45 in good health. Material: naive CD4+ T cells sorted from blood. Subset defined: CD45RA+ positively selected. The rearrangement uses TRBV28 and TRBJ2-2; the match to TRBD2 covers 11 bases. The CDR3 is CASRKLAGVAGELFF. Here the CDR3 DNA reads TGTGCCAGCAGGAAACTAGCGGGAGTTGCCGGGGAGCTGTTTTTT. Based on the CDR3 plus reference TRBV28 and TRBJ2-2, the full variable domain is DVKVTQSSRYLVKRTGEKVFLECVQDMDHENMFWYRQDPGLGLRLIYFSYDVKMKEKGDIPEGYSVSREKKERFSLILESASTNQTSMYLCASRKLAGVAGELFFGEGSRLTVL.